The subject of this entry is one TCR beta chain. This clonotype was detected ten times or more. Its binding antigen is unknown. No base qualities exist here, and no much larger clone lies one base off it. The sample is drawn from a study of T cells in Graves' hyperthyroidism and ophthalmopathy (dated by TCRdb to about 2019). General notes on the study: Peripheral blood samples were taken at the time of initial diagnosis, prior to any treatment. To identify TCR V-J signatures that set the groups apart, the researchers used a discovery cohort of about a hundred patients, made up of 40 to 45 with Graves' ophthalmopathy and about 59 with stable Graves' hyperthyroidism. An independent validation cohort of fewer than 20 hyperthyroidism patients and approximately 17 patients who later progressed to ophthalmopathy tested prospective prediction of ophthalmopathy. The approximately 100 discovery patients were divided at random into training and test sets in a 7:3 ratio. The study also compared thyroid tissue and blood T-cell repertoires from five or six Graves' hyperthyroidism patients. Once sampling was done, hyperthyroidism patients were given methimazole at a starting dose of 30 mg daily, whereas ophthalmopathy patients were given high-dose intravenous methylprednisolone. The paper describes TCR Vbeta CDR3 sequencing of 140 or so peripheral blood samples, made up of 43 ophthalmopathy patients, more than 70 hyperthyroidism patients and some 17 progressor patients.

The full study reports these points: During validation, the model predicted progression to ophthalmopathy a median of about 5.9 months ahead of onset, with around 65% sensitivity and almost 75% specificity. Ophthalmopathy was separated from stable hyperthyroidism by a 13 V-J signature model, with over 85% sensitivity and about 84% specificity obtained in cross-validation and 80%/75% obtained in testing. Blood samples also contained most of the expanded thyroid clonotypes (frequency above 0.001), which suggests that blood repertoires may reflect thyroid immune responses. Sample size was not statistically predetermined, and investigators were not blinded to group allocation.

The TCR beta CDR3 regions were amplified from the RNA transcripts. The first round of RT-PCR for the TCR CDR3 was performed with the HTBI primer set and the Qiagen OneStep RT-PCR kit. A second multiplex PCR round built the libraries, followed by size selection and purification. The libraries were sequenced on an Illumina HiSeq2000 using paired-end 100 bp reads. The original methods were these. SOAPnuke was used to process the raw data, with reads discarded if the reads contained adapters or uncalled bases, had a mean Phred below 15, or lacked an exact constant-primer or identifier match. High-quality paired reads were merged using COPE v1.2.5, and each unique nucleotide sequence was defined as a clonotype. MiTCR v1.1 was used to align the clonotypes against IMGT TRBV, TRBD and TRBJ reference segments. The analysis was restricted to V-J combinations with a frequency above 0.0001, which together covered 99% to 99.2% of the repertoires. The TCS score was defined as F50 (clonal expansion) divided by E x V (chaos), with BLOSUM62-based TCRdist calculated between CDR3 peptides within each V-J. Welch's t-statistics and random forest reduced 450 to 600 V-J features to around 14, which were used in a naive Bayes classifier (R e1071). Through fastp at Q25 and MiXCR, TCRdb rebuilt clones from the public reads, retaining in-frame beta chains. Entries that share a CDR3 protein sequence are merged under the most common genes and DNA. The authors' filters were not applied to this entry. This sample comprises roughly 290,000 distinct CDR3 sequences, 10% to 15% of them detected only once. Jointly, the top ten make up 7.8% of the sample.

From a lookup of the germline V gene, CDR1 and CDR2 are SGHTA and FQGNSA. The CDR3 runs 16 amino acids, cysteine and phenylalanine included. Only CDR3 DNA is held: 48 bases, read in frame from base 1. Trimming at the junction amounts to 5 bases on V and 7 bases on J, and the germline ends lie 21 bases apart. Hyperthyroidism patients were aged 18 to 65 years and newly diagnosed, with disease duration of less than 2 months. Patients with uncontrolled infections, other autoimmune diseases, pregnancy or lactation were excluded. Diagnoses were established on the basis of clinical symptoms, serum thyroxine and TRAb, thyroid ultrasound, and orbital computed tomography. Blood from progressor patients was collected at the time of first diagnosis with hyperthyroidism, before any ophthalmopathy symptoms had appeared. Ficoll-Paque density gradient centrifugation was used to isolate PBMCs from around 10 ml of fresh peripheral blood. Progressor patients were initially diagnosed with Graves' hyperthyroidism and developed ophthalmopathy during follow-up. Trizol reagent was used to extract total RNA, and RNA quality was then checked on an Agilent 2100 Bioanalyzer.

The receptor chain draws on TRBV7-2 and TRBJ2-1, with TRBD1 tentatively as D gene (6 bases match). What was sequenced was blood. This TCR was sampled from a woman aged 30 to 39 with Graves' hyperthyroidism that later progressed to Graves' ophthalmopathy. For the CDR3, the sequence is CASSPWGQTFGNEQFF. The nucleotides are TGTGCCAGCAGCCCGTGGGGACAAACTTTTGGGAATGAGCAGTTCTTC.